Sequencing of this TCR beta chain was carried out in a study of T-cell memory formation after mild COVID-19. Study-level points and caveats: The study found contracting CD4+ clones mainly in CM and EM and contracting CD8+ clones in EMRA. Day 15 to 85 contracting clones showed balanced CD4/CD8; later expanders leaned CD4+. Pre-infection memory carried some responding clones, suggesting that cross-reactive memory joined.

TCRdb itself ran the 5' RACE reads through MiXCR, one entry per CDR3 protein. The data contain fewer than 350,000 distinct CDR3 sequences, roughly an eighth of them singletons. This clonotype turned up a few times. Its antigen is still unknown. This CDR3 contains 13 residues. Germline-derived CDR1 and CDR2 are LGHDT and YNNKEL (reference sequence). The V end was cut by 1 base, the J end by 4 bases, with 6 bases between. The receptor was isolated from a man between 18 and 35 years old who had mild COVID-19 (a few samples of this study predate the infection). Cell type and time point are not known. The chain couples TRBV3-1 to TRBJ2-3; D unclear. Sequencing was carried out using PBMCs or a T cell subset sorted from them (not recorded which). CDR3 in amino acids: CASSQGPADTQYF. The CDR3, as DNA: TGTGCCAGCAGCCAAGGTCCTGCAGATACGCAGTATTTT.